Below are 5 T cell receptor beta chains sequenced from a single sample in a study of T-cell memory formation after mild COVID-19. TCRdb fed the 5' RACE reads into MiXCR, producing one record per CDR3 protein. Here the sample spans 120,000 or so distinct CDR3 sequences, 15% to 20% being singletons. The material sequenced was PBMCs or a T cell subset sorted from them (not recorded which). The source of these receptors is a man between 18 and 35 years old who had mild COVID-19 (a few samples of this study predate the infection). Cell type and time point are not known.

This clonotype was detected only a few times. The gene calls are TRBV7-3 and TRBJ2-6, with D unclear. CDR3 size: 15 residues. V lost 1 base and J lost 3, with 7 bases in between. Germline-derived CDR1 and CDR2 are SGHTA and FQGTGA. Here the CDR3 reads CASSLIGYGANVLTF. DNA for the CDR3: TGTGCCAGCAGCTTAATAGGGTATGGGGCCAACGTCCTGACTTTC.

This clonotype was recorded a few times. The DNA for the CDR3 is TGCGCCAGCAGCTTGAGGGCGATGGCCGGGGAGCTGTTTTTT. Its translation: CASSLRAMAGELFF. The rearrangement links TRBV5-1 to TRBJ2-2; D not certain. The CDR3 covers 14 residues. V shed 1 base and J shed 6 bases, with 10 bases lying between them. From germline, CDR1 is SGHRS and CDR2 YFSETQ.

The table lists this clonotype with many counts. The chain employs TRBV5-4 and TRBJ2-1; D not certain. V was clipped by 0 bases and J by 4 bases, with 11 bases between them. CDR1 is SGHNT, CDR2 YYREEE, per germline (reference sequence). The CDR3 has 15 residues. The CDR3 nucleotides are TGTGCCAGCAGCTTGGACAGAGCCGCTTACAATGAGCAGTTCTTC. It specifies CASSLDRAAYNEQFF.

This clonotype appeared a few times. V usage is TRBV5-1 and J usage is TRBJ2-3; the match to TRBD2 covers 8 bases. CDR1 SGHRS and CDR2 YFSETQ come from the germline V gene. The V segment lost 3 bases and the J segment 4 bases; nucleotides outside the gene matches: 13. This CDR3 has 17 residues. The CDR3, as DNA: TGCGCCAGCAGCTACCCCAACCGGGGGGGCGGGGCAGATACGCAGTATTTT. Translation gives CASSYPNRGGGADTQYF.

The V call is TRBV12-3 or TRBV12-4, the J call TRBJ1-5; TRBD1 matches 7 bases. Germline trimming cut 3 bases from V and 4 bases from J; bases unmatched to any gene: 3. The CDR3 is 14 amino acids. CDR3 protein: CASSFQGDNQPQHF. The CDR3 DNA sequence: TGTGCCAGCAGTTTTCAGGGGGATAATCAGCCCCAGCATTTT.